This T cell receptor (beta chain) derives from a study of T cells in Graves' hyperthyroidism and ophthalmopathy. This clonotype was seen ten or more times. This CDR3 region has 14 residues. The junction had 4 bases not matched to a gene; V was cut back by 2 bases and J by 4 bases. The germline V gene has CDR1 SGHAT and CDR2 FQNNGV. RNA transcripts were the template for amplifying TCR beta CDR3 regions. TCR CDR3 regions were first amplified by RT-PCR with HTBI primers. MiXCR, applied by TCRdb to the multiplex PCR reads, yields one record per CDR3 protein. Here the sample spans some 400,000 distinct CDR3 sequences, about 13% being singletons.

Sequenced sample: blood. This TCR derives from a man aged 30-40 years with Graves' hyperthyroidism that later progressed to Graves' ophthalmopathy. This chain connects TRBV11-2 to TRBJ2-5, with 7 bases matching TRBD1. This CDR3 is CASSLTGAGETQYF. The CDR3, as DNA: TGTGCCAGCAGCTTAACAGGGGCAGGAGAGACCCAGTACTTC.